This section outlines one TCR beta chain sequence together with its context. Its antigen is undetermined. The sample belongs to a study of post-analysis software for immune sequencing data. Overall study findings and caveats: Roughly five TRBV segments appeared more often in patients than in controls, and TRBV5-6, TRBV5-1 and TRBV20-1 were among these. Among multiple sclerosis patients, normalized Chao1 diversity was significantly below that of controls.

CDR3 length: 12 residues. The ends were cut back, 5 bases at V and 7 bases at J, with 12 bases in the middle. CDR1 is DFQATT, CDR2 SNEGSKA, per germline (reference sequence). Sequencing libraries made from TCR beta cDNA carried unique molecular identifiers. The source material, about 0.9 to 11 million T cells, gave rise to 500,000 or so cDNA molecules. TCRdb passed the PCR reads through MiXCR, listing each CDR3 protein once. The table records 400,000 to 500,000 distinct CDR3 sequences, approximately 37% of them present only once. The origin of this receptor is a girl aged 2 to 10 with multiple sclerosis. The sample consisted of blood. The chain recombines TRBV20-1 with TRBJ1-5, with a tentative D call TRBD1 (5 bases). CDR3 amino acids: CSAWGGGQPQHF. CDR3 nucleotide sequence: TGCAGTGCTTGGGGCGGGGGGCAGCCCCAGCATTTT.